This T cell receptor (beta chain) came from a study of T cells in Graves' hyperthyroidism and ophthalmopathy. V lost 9 bases and J lost 8; bases outside the gene matches: 14. The V gene's germline CDR1 is MNHEY and CDR2 SVGAGI. This CDR3 region has 14 residues. Orbital computed tomography and thyroid ultrasound, together with serum TRAb and thyroxine and clinical symptoms, were used for diagnoses. This clonotype was observed many times. Amplified TCR beta CDR3 regions came from RNA transcripts. HTBI primers were the set used in a first-round RT-PCR of the TCR CDR3. MiXCR was run by TCRdb on the multiplex PCR reads, yielding one entry per CDR3 protein. The repertoire holds a few hundred thousand distinct CDR3 sequences, with about 45% as singletons.

Material: peripheral blood or thyroid tissue (not recorded which). The V and J genes are TRBV6-5 and TRBJ2-7; 9 bases map to TRBD1. This sequence originates from an adult woman with Graves' disease, either hyperthyroidism or ophthalmopathy (not recorded which). Written as DNA, the CDR3 is TGTGCCAGTTCAACCGGGACAGGGAGGAGTAAGCAGTACTTC. This encodes CASSTGTGRSKQYF.